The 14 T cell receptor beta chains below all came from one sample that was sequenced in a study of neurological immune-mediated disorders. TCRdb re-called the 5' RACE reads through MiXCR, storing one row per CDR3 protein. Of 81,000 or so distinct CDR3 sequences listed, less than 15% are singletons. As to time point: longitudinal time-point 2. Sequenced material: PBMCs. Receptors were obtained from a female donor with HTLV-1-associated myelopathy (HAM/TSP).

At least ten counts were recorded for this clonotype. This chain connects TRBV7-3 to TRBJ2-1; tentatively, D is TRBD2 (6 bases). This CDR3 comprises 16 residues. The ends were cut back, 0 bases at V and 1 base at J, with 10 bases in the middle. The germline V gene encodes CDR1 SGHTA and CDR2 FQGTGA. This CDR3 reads CASSLTSGGSYNEQFF. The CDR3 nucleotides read TGTGCCAGCAGCTTAACAAGTGGGGGGTCCTACAATGAGCAGTTCTTC.

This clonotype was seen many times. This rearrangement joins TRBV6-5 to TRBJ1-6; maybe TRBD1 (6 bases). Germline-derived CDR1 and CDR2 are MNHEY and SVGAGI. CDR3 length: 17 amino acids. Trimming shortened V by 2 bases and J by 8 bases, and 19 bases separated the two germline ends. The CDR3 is CASSYPSSGGGYSPLHF. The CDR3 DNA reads TGTGCCAGCAGTTACCCTTCTTCCGGGGGGGGCTATTCACCCCTCCACTTT.

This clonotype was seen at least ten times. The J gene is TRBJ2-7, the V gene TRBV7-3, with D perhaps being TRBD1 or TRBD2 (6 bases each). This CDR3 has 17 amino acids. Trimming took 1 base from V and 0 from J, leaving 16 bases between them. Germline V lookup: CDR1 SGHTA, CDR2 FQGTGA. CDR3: CASSLRRGESRSYEQYF. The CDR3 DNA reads TGTGCCAGCAGCTTAAGAAGGGGGGAATCCCGCTCCTACGAGCAGTACTTC.

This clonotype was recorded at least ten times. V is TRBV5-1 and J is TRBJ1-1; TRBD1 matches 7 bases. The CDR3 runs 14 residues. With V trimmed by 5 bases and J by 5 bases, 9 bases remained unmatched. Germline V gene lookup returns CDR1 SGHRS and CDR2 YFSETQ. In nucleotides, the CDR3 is TGCGCCAGCAGAAAGGTGTCAGGGGGTACTGAAGCTTTCTTT. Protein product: CASRKVSGGTEAFF.

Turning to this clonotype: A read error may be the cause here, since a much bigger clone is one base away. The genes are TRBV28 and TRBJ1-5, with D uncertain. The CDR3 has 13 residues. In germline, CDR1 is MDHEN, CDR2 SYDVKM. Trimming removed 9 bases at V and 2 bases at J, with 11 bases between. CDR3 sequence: CASDLAGNQPQHF. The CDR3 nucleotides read TGTGCCAGTGATTTGGCGGGCAATCAGCCCCAGCATTTT.

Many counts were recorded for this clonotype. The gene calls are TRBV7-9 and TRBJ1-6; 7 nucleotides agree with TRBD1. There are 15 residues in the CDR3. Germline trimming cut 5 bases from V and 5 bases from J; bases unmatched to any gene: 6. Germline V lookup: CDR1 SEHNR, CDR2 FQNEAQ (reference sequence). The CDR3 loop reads CASSRGTDDNSPLHF. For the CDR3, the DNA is TGTGCCAGCAGCCGTGGGACAGATGATAATTCACCCCTCCACTTT.

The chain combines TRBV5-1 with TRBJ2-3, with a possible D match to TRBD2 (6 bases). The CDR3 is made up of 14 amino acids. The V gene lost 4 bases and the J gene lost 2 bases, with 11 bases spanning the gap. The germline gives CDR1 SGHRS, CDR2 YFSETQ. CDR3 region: CASSVGDFTDTQYF. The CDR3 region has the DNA TGCGCCAGCAGCGTAGGGGACTTCACAGATACGCAGTATTTT.

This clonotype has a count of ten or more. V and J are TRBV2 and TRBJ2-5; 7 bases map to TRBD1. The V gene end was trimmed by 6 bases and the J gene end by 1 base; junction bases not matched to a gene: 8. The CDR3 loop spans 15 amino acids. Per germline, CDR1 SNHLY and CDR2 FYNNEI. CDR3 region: CASSRDRLIQETQYF. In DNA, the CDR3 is TGTGCCAGCAGCCGGGACAGACTAATCCAAGAGACCCAGTACTTC.

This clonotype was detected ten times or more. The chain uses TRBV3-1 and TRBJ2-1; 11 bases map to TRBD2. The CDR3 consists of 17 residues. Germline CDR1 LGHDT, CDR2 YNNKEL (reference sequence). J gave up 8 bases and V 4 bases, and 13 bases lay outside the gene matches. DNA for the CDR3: TGTGCCAGCAGCCCCCCTAAAAAGGCTAGCGGGGGGCATGAGCAGTTCTTC. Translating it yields CASSPPKKASGGHEQFF.

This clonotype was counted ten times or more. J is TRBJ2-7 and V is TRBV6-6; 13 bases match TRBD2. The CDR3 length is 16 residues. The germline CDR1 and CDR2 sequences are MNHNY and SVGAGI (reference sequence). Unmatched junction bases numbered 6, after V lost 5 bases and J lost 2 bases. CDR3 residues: CASSRGLAGATYEQYF. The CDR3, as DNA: TGTGCCAGCAGTCGAGGACTAGCGGGGGCCACCTACGAGCAGTACTTC.

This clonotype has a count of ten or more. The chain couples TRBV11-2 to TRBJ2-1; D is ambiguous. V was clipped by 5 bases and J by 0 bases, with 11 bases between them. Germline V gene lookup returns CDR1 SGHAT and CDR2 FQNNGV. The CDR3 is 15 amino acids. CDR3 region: CASSRLIGSYNEQFF. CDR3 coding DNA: TGTGCCAGCAGCCGATTGATTGGCTCCTACAATGAGCAGTTCTTC.

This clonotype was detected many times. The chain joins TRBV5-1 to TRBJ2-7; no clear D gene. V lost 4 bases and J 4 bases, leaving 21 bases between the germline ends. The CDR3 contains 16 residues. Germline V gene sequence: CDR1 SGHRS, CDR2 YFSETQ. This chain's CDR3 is CASSPGRQQGAYEQYF. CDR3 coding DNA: TGCGCCAGCAGCCCTGGCCGGCAGCAAGGTGCTTACGAGCAGTACTTC.

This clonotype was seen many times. The CDR3: CASSPLTVDTEAFF. CDR3 DNA sequence: TGTGCCAGCTCACCACTGACAGTCGACACTGAAGCTTTCTTT. The chain recombines TRBV18 with TRBJ1-1; weak D call: TRBD1 (5 bases). This CDR3 is 14 amino acids long. Germline V gene data show CDR1 as KGHSH and CDR2 as LQKENI. V was pared by 1 base and J by 3 bases, with 9 bases between.

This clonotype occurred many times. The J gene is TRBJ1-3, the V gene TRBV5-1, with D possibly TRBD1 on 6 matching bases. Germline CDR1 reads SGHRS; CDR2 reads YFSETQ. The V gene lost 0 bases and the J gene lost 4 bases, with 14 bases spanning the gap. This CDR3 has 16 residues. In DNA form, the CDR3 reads TGCGCCAGCAGCTTGGCCGGGGGGGCGCCCGGAAACACCATATATTTT. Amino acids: CASSLAGGAPGNTIYF. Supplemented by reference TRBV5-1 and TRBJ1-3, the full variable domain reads KAGVTQTPRYLIKTRGQQVTLSCSPISGHRSVSWYQQTPGQGLQFLFEYFSETQRNKGNFPGRFSGRQFSNSRSEMNVSTLELGDSALYLCASSLAGGAPGNTIYFGEGSWLTVV.